What follows are 21 T cell receptor beta chains derived from one specimen sequenced in a study of CD8+ T cells in alopecia areata. Treatment given: oral pan-JAK inhibitor, 5-10 mg twice daily. Extraction and reverse transcription of RNA yielded cDNA as the sequencing template. TCRdb's table, derived via immunoSEQ multiplex PCR, lists solely in-frame clones and lacks some. Of some 210,000 clones in the sample, approximately 67% were seen once. This specimen was CD4+ T cells sorted from blood, taken at week 44, from a patient treated with tofacitinib. These receptor sequences come from a human donor with alopecia areata.

The chain joins TRBV25-1 to TRBJ1-2, with D tentatively TRBD1 (5 bases). The CDR3 has 16 amino acids. The germline V gene has CDR1 MGHDK and CDR2 SYGVNS. V lost 5 bases and J 6 bases, leaving 22 bases between the germline ends. In DNA form, the CDR3 reads TGTGCCAGCAGTTCCCAAATCCCCGGGACGAAGAATGGCTACACCTTC. Encoded protein: CASSSQIPGTKNGYTF.

This rearrangement joins TRBV2 to TRBJ1-6, with D tentatively TRBD1 (6 bases). The germline gives CDR1 SNHLY, CDR2 FYNNEI. CDR3 length equals 14 residues. Trimming left V 5 bases short and J 6 bases short, with 11 bases between. The CDR3 protein is CASSPGVPNSPLHF. In nucleotides, the CDR3 is TGTGCCAGCAGTCCAGGGGTTCCTAATTCACCCCTCCACTTT. Drawing the rest from reference TRBV2 and TRBJ1-6, the complete variable domain is EPEVTQTPSHQVTQMGQEVILRCVPISNHLYFYWYRQILGQKVEFLVSFYNNEISEKSEIFDDQFSVERPDGSNFTLKIRSTKLEDSAMYFCASSPGVPNSPLHFGNGTRLTVT.

The rearrangement uses TRBV7-9 and TRBJ1-5; tentatively, D is TRBD1 (6 bases). Germline CDR1 and CDR2: SEHNR and FQNEAQ (reference sequence). This CDR3 region has 15 residues. V lost 5 bases and J lost 1, with 12 bases in between. The CDR3 spells CASSPEGDSNQPQHF. CDR3 nucleotide sequence: TGTGCCAGCAGCCCCGAGGGGGACAGCAATCAGCCCCAGCATTTT.

Notes on this clone: Other DNA sequences in this specimen translate into the identical CDR3. The chain combines TRBV29-1 with TRBJ1-2, with TRBD1 matching over 11 bases. The trim removed 6 bases at V and 5 bases at J, leaving 2 bases unmatched. The germline V gene has CDR1 SQVTM and CDR2 ANQGSEA. The CDR3 totals 12 residues. CDR3 coding DNA: TGCAGCGTGGACAGGGGGCCGTATGGCTACACCTTC. This encodes CSVDRGPYGYTF.

This chain links TRBV4-1 with TRBJ2-5; D call uncertain. CDR1 is MGHRA, CDR2 YSYEKL, per germline. This CDR3 is 12 amino acids long. Between the trimmed V and J ends, which lost 4 bases and 1 base, there was a span of 4 bases. CDR3 nucleotides: TGCGCCAGCAGCCGACCCCAAGAGACCCAGTACTTC. This gives the protein CASSRPQETQYF.

V gene TRBV27 combines with J gene TRBJ2-2; perhaps TRBD2 as D (6 bases). Trimming removed 3 bases from V and 5 bases from J, with 7 bases in between. Germline CDR1 MNHEY, CDR2 SMNVEV (reference sequence). This CDR3 is 13 amino acids long. The CDR3 sequence: CASSFGRTGELFF. CDR3 sequence (DNA): TGTGCCAGCAGTTTTGGGAGGACCGGGGAGCTGTTTTTT.

The rearrangement links TRBV30 to TRBJ1-1; maybe TRBD1 (6 bases). CDR3 length equals 13 residues. V dropped 4 bases and J dropped 7 bases, with 16 bases sitting between them. From germline, CDR1 is GTSNPN and CDR2 SVGIG (reference sequence). DNA for the CDR3: TGTGCCTGGACCGGGACAACAACCGATGAAGCTTTCTTT. Translated: CAWTGTTTDEAFF.

The CDR3 reads CASSARGDTYGYTF. Written as DNA, the CDR3 is TGTGCCAGCAGCGCCCGGGGGGACACCTATGGCTACACCTTC. The chain carries TRBV11-3 and TRBJ1-2; TRBD1 is a possible D gene (6 bases). This CDR3 contains 14 residues. V shed 5 bases and J shed 4 bases, with 14 bases lying between them. Germline CDR1 reads SGHNT; CDR2 reads YENEEA.

V and J are TRBV6-6 and TRBJ2-5; D may be TRBD2 (6 bases). The V end lost 2 bases, the J end lost 1 base, and 11 bases lay between the germline ends. This CDR3 comprises 15 residues. CDR1 and CDR2 from the germline V gene are MNHNY and SVGAGI (reference sequence). In DNA form, the CDR3 reads TGTGCCAGCAGTTACGGGACGGGGGTCCAAGAGACCCAGTACTTC. It yields the protein CASSYGTGVQETQYF.

The chain joins TRBV30 to TRBJ1-2, with D uncertain. This CDR3 comprises 12 residues. The V and J ends lost 4 bases and 3 bases respectively, with 9 bases between them. Germline assignment: CDR1 GTSNPN and CDR2 SVGIG (reference sequence). CDR3 sequence reads: CAWNSRDYGYTF. The DNA of the CDR3 is TGTGCCTGGAATTCAAGGGACTATGGCTACACCTTC. The full variable domain, rest sourced from reference TRBV30 and TRBJ1-2, is SQTIHQWPATLVQPVGSPLSLECTVEGTSNPNLYWYRQAAGRGLQLLFYSVGIGQISSEVPQNLSASRPQDRQFILSSKKLLLSDSGFYLCAWNSRDYGYTFGSGTRLTVV.

Points on this clone: Other DNA sequences from this sample encode an identical CDR3 as well. CDR3 loop: CASSAGTGNSNQPQHF. In DNA, the CDR3 is TGTGCCAGCAGCGCCGGGACAGGCAATAGCAATCAGCCCCAGCATTTT. V is TRBV7-2 and J is TRBJ1-5; 8 positions agree with TRBD1. The CDR3 extends over 16 amino acids. V gave up 5 bases and J gave up 0 bases; unmatched junction bases: 6. Germline V gene data show CDR1 as SGHTA and CDR2 as FQGNSA.

This clone has only a few counts. The chain employs TRBV25-1 and TRBJ2-7, with TRBD1 identical over 7 bases. The CDR3 is 15 amino acids. The trim removed 6 bases at V and 1 base at J, leaving 9 bases unmatched. Germline V gives CDR1 MGHDK, CDR2 SYGVNS. CDR3 sequence (DNA): TGTGCCAGCAGGCAGACAGGGCAAAATTCCTACGAGCAGTACTTC. Its translation: CASRQTGQNSYEQYF.

Comment on this clone: The identical CDR3 is also encoded by other nucleotide sequences in the sample. V is TRBV4-3 and J is TRBJ1-6, with D unresolved. Germline V gene sequence: CDR1 LGHNA, CDR2 YSLEER. The germline V and J ends were trimmed by 3 bases and 10 bases, with 13 bases remaining between them. CDR3 length: 14 amino acids. In DNA, the CDR3 is TGCGCCAGCAGCCAGGATTTCCGGGGATCACCCCTCCACTTT. This translates into CASSQDFRGSPLHF.

The gene calls are TRBV6-5 and TRBJ2-2; TRBD1 aligns across 8 bases. This CDR3 is built from 16 residues. Germline assignment: CDR1 MNHEY and CDR2 SVGAGI. Losses at the gene ends were 0 bases for V and 4 bases for J; bases not matched to a gene: 4. CDR3 residues: CASSYSGTGTTGELFF. CDR3 nucleotides: TGTGCCAGCAGTTACTCTGGGACAGGTACCACCGGGGAGCTGTTTTTT.

The chain carries TRBV30 and TRBJ1-1; maybe TRBD1 (6 bases). The V gene lost 0 bases and the J gene lost 12 bases, with 20 bases spanning the gap. This CDR3 contains 14 residues. Germline CDR1 is GTSNPN and CDR2 is SVGIG (reference sequence). In DNA form, the CDR3 reads TGTGCCTGGAGTGTAGGGGTCAAGGGGGGCCGGCCTTTCTTT. This gives the protein CAWSVGVKGGRPFF.

The rearrangement links TRBV29-1 to TRBJ1-2; TRBD1 matches at 7 bases. The V gene's germline CDR1 is SQVTM and CDR2 ANQGSEA. J lost 8 bases, V lost 4 bases, and 7 bases had no gene match. The CDR3 consists of 12 residues. The DNA of the CDR3 is TGCAGCGTTGGGACAGGCACGGGGGGCTACACCTTC. Protein product: CSVGTGTGGYTF.

DNA for the CDR3: TGCAGTTATTCTGATGGTAGCAATCAGCCCCAGCATTTT. It encodes CSYSDGSNQPQHF. J is TRBJ1-5 and V is TRBV29-1; unclear D gene. This CDR3 is built from 13 residues. Germline-derived CDR1 and CDR2 are SQVTM and ANQGSEA.

This clone appeared a few times. The chain employs TRBV29-1 and TRBJ2-3; D perhaps matches TRBD1 (5 bases). Germline V gene lookup returns CDR1 SQVTM and CDR2 ANQGSEA. This CDR3 region has 13 residues. Trimming took off 1 base at V and 4 bases at J, with 9 bases between the two ends. This CDR3 reads CSVEVRVSDTQYF. The CDR3 DNA is TGCAGCGTTGAAGTCAGGGTATCAGATACGCAGTATTTT.

This chain connects TRBV5-1 to TRBJ2-5; D unresolved. Germline V gene sequence: CDR1 SGHRS, CDR2 YFSETQ. The CDR3 runs to 15 residues. Trimming removed 4 bases from V and 1 base from J, with 14 bases in between. The CDR3 here is CASSPTPSGQETQYF. Written as DNA, the CDR3 is TGCGCCAGCAGCCCCACCCCTAGTGGCCAAGAGACCCAGTACTTC.

V gene TRBV9 combines with J gene TRBJ2-7, with D tentatively TRBD1 or TRBD2 (6 bases each). With 6 bases removed from V and 5 bases from J, the gap between germline ends came to 21 bases. The CDR3 has 15 amino acids. Germline loops: CDR1 SGDLS, CDR2 YYNGEE. The chain's CDR3 is CASTLGGREADEQYF. The CDR3 region has the DNA TGTGCCAGCACCCTGGGGGGCAGGGAGGCCGACGAGCAGTACTTC.

This CDR3 is CASSRQQGDTQYF. The CDR3 nucleotides read TGTGCCAGCAGCCGACAACAGGGAGATACGCAGTATTTT. The V call is TRBV11-2, the J call TRBJ2-3, with D maybe TRBD1 (6 bases). The germline V gene encodes CDR1 SGHAT and CDR2 FQNNGV. CDR3 length: 13 amino acids. The V gene lost 5 bases and the J gene lost 5 bases, with 11 bases spanning the gap.